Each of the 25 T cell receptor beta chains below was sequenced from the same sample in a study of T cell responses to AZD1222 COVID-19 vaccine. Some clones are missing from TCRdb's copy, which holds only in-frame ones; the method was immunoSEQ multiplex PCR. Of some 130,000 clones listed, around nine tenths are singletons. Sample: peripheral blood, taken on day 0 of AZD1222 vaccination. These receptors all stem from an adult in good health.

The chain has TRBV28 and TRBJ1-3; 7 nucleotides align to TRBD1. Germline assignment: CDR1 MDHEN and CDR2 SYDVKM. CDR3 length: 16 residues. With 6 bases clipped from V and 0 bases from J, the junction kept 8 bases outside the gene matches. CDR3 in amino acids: CASRHGTALSGNTIYF. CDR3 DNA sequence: TGTGCCAGCAGGCACGGGACAGCCCTCTCTGGAAACACCATATATTTT.

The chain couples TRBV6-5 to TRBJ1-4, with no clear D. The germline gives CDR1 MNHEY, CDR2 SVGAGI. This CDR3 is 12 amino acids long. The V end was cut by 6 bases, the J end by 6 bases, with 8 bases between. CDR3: CASRDGHEKLFF. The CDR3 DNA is TGTGCCAGCAGGGACGGCCATGAAAAACTGTTTTTT.

The CDR3 is CASSRGTRGLTGELFF. The DNA for the CDR3 is TGTGCCAGCAGCCGAGGGACTAGAGGGTTGACCGGGGAGCTGTTTTTT. The V call is TRBV28, the J call TRBJ2-2, with 8 bases matching TRBD2. Trimming at V came to 6 bases and at J to 5 bases, leaving 11 bases not matched to a gene. The CDR3 covers 16 residues. Germline CDR1 reads MDHEN; CDR2 reads SYDVKM. The full variable domain, with the rest looked up from reference TRBV28 and TRBJ2-2, is DVKVTQSSRYLVKRTGEKVFLECVQDMDHENMFWYRQDPGLGLRLIYFSYDVKMKEKGDIPEGYSVSREKKERFSLILESASTNQTSMYLCASSRGTRGLTGELFFGEGSRLTVL.

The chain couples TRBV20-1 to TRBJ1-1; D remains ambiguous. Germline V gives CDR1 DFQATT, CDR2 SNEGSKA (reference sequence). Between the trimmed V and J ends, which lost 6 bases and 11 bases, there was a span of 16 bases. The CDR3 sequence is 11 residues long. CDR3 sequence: CSAPLSGRAFF. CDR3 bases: TGCAGTGCCCCCCTAAGTGGAAGGGCTTTCTTT.

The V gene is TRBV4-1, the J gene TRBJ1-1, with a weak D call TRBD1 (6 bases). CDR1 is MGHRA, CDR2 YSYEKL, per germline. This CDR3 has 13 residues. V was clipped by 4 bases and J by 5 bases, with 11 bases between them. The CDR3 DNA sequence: TGCGCCAGCAGCCCCCGGACAGAGACTGAAGCTTTCTTT. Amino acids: CASSPRTETEAFF.

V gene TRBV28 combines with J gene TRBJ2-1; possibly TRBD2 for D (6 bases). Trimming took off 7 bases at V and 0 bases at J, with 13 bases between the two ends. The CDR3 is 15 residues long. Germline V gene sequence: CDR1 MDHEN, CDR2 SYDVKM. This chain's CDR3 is CASKFGGLSYNEQFF. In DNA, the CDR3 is TGTGCCAGCAAATTCGGGGGTCTCTCCTACAATGAGCAGTTCTTC.

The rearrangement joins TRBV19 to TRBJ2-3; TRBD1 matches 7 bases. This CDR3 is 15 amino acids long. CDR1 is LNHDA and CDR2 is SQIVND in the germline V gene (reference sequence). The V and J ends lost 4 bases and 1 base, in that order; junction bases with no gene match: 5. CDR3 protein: CASSTRDRGTDTQYF. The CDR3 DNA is TGTGCCAGTAGTACCCGGGACAGAGGCACAGATACGCAGTATTTT.

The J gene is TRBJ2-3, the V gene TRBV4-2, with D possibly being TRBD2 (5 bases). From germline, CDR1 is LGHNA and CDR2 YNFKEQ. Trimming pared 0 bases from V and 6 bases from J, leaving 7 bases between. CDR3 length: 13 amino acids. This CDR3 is CASSQDPGDTQYF. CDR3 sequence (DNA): TGTGCCAGCAGCCAAGATCCGGGGGATACGCAGTATTTT.

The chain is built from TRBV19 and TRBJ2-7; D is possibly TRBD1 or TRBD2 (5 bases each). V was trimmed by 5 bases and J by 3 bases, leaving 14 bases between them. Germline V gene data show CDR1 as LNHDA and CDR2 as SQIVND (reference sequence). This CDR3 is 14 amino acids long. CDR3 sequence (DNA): TGTGCCAGTAGTGTAACTGGGACGGGCTACGAGCAGTACTTC. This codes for CASSVTGTGYEQYF.

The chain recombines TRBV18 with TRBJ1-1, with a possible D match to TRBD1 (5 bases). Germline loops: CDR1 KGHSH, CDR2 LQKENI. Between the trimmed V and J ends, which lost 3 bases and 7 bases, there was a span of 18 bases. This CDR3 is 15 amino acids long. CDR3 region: CASSPKRDFGREAFF. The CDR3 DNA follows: TGTGCCAGCTCACCTAAGCGGGACTTCGGGCGTGAAGCTTTCTTT.

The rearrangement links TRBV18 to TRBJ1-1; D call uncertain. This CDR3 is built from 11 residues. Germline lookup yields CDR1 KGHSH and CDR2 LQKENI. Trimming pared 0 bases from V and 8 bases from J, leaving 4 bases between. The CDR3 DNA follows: TGTGCCAGCTCACCACCGGGGGAAGCTTTCTTT. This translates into CASSPPGEAFF.

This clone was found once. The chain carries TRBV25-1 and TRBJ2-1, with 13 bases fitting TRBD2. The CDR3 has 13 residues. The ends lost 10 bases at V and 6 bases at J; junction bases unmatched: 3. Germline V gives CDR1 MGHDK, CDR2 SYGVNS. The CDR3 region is CATGLAGANEQFF. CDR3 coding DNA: TGTGCCACCGGACTAGCGGGAGCCAATGAGCAGTTCTTC.

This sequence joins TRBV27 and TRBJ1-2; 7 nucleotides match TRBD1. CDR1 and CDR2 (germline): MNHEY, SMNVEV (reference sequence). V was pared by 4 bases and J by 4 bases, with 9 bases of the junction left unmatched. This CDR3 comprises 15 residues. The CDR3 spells CASSWGDRPIYGYTF. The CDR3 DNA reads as TGTGCCAGCAGTTGGGGGGACAGACCCATCTATGGCTACACCTTC.

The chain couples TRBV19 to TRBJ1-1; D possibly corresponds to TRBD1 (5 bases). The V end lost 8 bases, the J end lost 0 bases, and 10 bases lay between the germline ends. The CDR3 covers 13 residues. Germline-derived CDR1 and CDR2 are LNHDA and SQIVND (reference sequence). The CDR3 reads CASGFRVNTEAFF. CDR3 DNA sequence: TGTGCCAGTGGATTCAGGGTGAACACTGAAGCTTTCTTT. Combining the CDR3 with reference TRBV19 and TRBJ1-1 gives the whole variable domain DGGITQSPKYLFRKEGQNVTLSCEQNLNHDAMYWYRQDPGQGLRLIYYSQIVNDFQKGDIAEGYSVSREKKESFPLTVTSAQKNPTAFYLCASGFRVNTEAFFGQGTRLTVV.

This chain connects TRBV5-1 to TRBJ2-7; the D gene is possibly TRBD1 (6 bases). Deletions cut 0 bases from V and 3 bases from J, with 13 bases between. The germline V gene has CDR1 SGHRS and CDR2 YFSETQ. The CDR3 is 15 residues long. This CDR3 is CASSLGGQGLYEQYF. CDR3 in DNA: TGCGCCAGCAGCTTGGGTGGTCAGGGGCTCTACGAGCAGTACTTC. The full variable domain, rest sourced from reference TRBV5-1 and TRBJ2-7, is KAGVTQTPRYLIKTRGQQVTLSCSPISGHRSVSWYQQTPGQGLQFLFEYFSETQRNKGNFPGRFSGRQFSNSRSEMNVSTLELGDSALYLCASSLGGQGLYEQYFGPGTRLTVT.

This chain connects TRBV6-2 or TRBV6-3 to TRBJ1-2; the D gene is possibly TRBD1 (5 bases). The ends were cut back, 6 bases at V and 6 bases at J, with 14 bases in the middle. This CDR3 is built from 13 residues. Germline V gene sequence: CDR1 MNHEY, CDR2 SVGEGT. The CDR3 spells CASSPGTWNGYTF. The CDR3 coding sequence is TGTGCCAGCAGCCCCGGGACCTGGAATGGCTACACCTTC.

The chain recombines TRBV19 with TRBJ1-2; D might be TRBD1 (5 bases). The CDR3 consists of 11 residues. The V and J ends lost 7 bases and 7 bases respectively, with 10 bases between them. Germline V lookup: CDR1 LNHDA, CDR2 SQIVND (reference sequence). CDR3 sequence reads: CASNQGGGYTF. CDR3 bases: TGTGCCAGTAACCAGGGTGGTGGCTACACCTTC.

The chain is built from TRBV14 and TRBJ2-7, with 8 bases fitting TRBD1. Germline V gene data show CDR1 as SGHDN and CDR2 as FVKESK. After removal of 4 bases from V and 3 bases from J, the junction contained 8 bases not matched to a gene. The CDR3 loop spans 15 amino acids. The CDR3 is CASSLALGQVYEQYF. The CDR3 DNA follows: TGTGCCAGCAGCCTAGCATTGGGACAGGTCTACGAGCAGTACTTC. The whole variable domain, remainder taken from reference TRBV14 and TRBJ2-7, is EAGVTQFPSHSVIEKGQTVTLRCDPISGHDNLYWYRRVMGKEIKFLLHFVKESKQDESGMPNNRFLAERTGGTYSTLKVQPAELEDSGVYFCASSLALGQVYEQYFGPGTRLTVT.

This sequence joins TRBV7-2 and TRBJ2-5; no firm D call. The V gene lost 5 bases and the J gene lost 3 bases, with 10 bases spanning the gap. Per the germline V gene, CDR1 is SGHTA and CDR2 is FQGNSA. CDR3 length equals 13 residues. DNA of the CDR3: TGTGCCAGCAGCGCCACTCTCAAAGAGACCCAGTACTTC. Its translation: CASSATLKETQYF.

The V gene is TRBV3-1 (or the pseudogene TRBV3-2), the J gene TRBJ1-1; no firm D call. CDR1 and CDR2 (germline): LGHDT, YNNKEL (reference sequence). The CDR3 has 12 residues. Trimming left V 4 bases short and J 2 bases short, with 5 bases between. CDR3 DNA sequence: TGTGCCAGCAGCCTCCGTAACACTGAAGCTTTCTTT. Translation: CASSLRNTEAFF.

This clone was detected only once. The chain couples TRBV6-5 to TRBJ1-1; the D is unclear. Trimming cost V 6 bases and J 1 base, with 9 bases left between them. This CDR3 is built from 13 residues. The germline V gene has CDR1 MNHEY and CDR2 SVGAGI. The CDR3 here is CASSPLENTEAFF. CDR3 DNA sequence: TGTGCCAGCAGCCCCCTAGAGAACACTGAAGCTTTCTTT.

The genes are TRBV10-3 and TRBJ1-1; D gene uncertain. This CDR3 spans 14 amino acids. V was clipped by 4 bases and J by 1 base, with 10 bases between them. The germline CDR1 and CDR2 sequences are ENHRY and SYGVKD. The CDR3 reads CAISVGSANTEAFF. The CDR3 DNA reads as TGTGCCATCAGTGTTGGGTCGGCGAACACTGAAGCTTTCTTT.

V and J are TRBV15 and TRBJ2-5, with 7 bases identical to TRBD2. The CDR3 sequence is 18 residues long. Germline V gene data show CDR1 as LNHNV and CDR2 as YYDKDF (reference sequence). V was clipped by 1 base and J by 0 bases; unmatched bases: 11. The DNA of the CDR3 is TGTGCCACCAGCAGAGTGGGATTCGGGGGAGGGTACCAAGAGACCCAGTACTTC. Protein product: CATSRVGFGGGYQETQYF.

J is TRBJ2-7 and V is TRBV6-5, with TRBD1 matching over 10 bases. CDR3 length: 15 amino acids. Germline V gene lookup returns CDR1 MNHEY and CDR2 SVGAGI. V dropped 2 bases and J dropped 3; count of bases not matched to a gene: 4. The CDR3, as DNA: TGTGCCAGCAGTTACGGGACAGGGGCCATCTACGAGCAGTACTTC. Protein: CASSYGTGAIYEQYF.

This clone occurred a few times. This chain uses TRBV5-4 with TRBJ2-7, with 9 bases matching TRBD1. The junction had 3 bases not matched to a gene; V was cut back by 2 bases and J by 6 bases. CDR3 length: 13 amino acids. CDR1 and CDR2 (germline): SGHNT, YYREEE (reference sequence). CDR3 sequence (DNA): TGTGCCAGCAGCTTACAGGGGGCGGCCGAGCAGTACTTC. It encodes CASSLQGAAEQYF.